This T cell receptor (beta chain) is drawn from a study of shared clonotypes between healthy human individuals. CD8 cells regarded as naive lacked CD45RO, were positively chosen for CCR7, and omitted terminally differentiated effector memory CD45RA+ cells. TCRdb keeps only in-frame clones here, not all; method: immunoSEQ multiplex PCR. Of nearly 2 million clones listed, approximately 94% are singletons. The CDR3 is made up of 15 amino acids. Per the germline V gene, CDR1 is MNHEY and CDR2 is SMNVEV (reference sequence). The ends were cut back, 5 bases at V and 1 base at J, with 14 bases in the middle.

The chain joins TRBV27 to TRBJ1-2; TRBD1 might be the D (5 bases). What was sequenced was naive CD8+ T cells sorted from blood. This sequence was found in a man between 18 and 35 years old in good health. CDR3 nucleotides: TGTGCCAGCAGTCAGGGACCCGGGATTAACTATGGCTACACCTTC. It is translated as CASSQGPGINYGYTF.